Below, 12 T cell receptor beta chains from the same sample are listed, as sequenced in a study of regulatory T cells in long-lasting Graves disease (dated by TCRdb to the early 2020s). Reading the label with the study, this specimen's time point is: persistent/refractory GD, antithyroid drugs over 5 years with positive TRAb. For both TCR sequencing and RNA sequencing, RNA was extracted from PBMCs in TRIzol. Library creation used multiplex PCR. TCRdb names Illumina HiSeq 4000 as the instrument used. iRepertoire HTBI primers and Arm-PCR amplification of CDR3 regions were used to construct TCR beta libraries. The public reads were quality trimmed at Q25 with fastp and then assembled into clones with MiXCR by TCRdb, keeping productive beta chains. Rows are combined by CDR3 protein, so each entry shows the most common genes and DNA. The sample table contains roughly 490,000 distinct CDR3 sequences; only one count was recorded for around a fifth of them. The ten most abundant clones make up around 14% of the sample.

Sequences were derived from peripheral blood mononuclear cells (PBMCs), sampled when the disease was refractory, from a patient treated with antithyroid drugs. These receptors all come from a female donor with Graves disease.

The chain carries TRBV5-1 and TRBJ1-5; the D gene is possibly TRBD1 (5 bases). The V and J ends lost 7 bases and 6 bases respectively, with 14 bases between them. The germline CDR1 and CDR2 sequences are SGHRS and YFSETQ. The CDR3 is 13 residues long. The CDR3 DNA sequence: TGCGCCAGCGCTTGGGGGGAAGGTCAGCCCCAGCATTTT. Translating gives CASAWGEGQPQHF.

The genes are TRBV19 and TRBJ1-5; the D gene is possibly TRBD1 (5 bases). The CDR3 consists of 13 residues. The V end was cut by 1 base, the J end by 7 bases, with 8 bases between. Germline-derived CDR1 and CDR2 are LNHDA and SQIVND (reference sequence). DNA for the CDR3: TGTGCCAGTAGTATAGCAGGGTTACAGCCCCAGCATTTT. As protein: CASSIAGLQPQHF.

Many counts were recorded for this clonotype. This chain joins TRBV28 and TRBJ1-3, with unresolved D. Germline CDR1 is MDHEN and CDR2 is SYDVKM. This CDR3 has 15 amino acids. Trimming cost V 2 bases and J 2 bases, with 10 bases left between them. The CDR3 loop is CASSLRAGPGNTIYF. The CDR3 DNA follows: TGTGCCAGCAGTTTACGCGCGGGTCCTGGAAACACCATATATTTT.

V and J are TRBV27 and TRBJ1-5; a weak D match, TRBD1 (6 bases). CDR3 size: 14 residues. Trimming left V 2 bases short and J 5 bases short, with 10 bases between. Germline V CDR1 and CDR2: MNHEY, SMNVEV (reference sequence). The CDR3 is CASSLGGGHQPQHF. The CDR3 DNA reads TGTGCCAGCAGTTTAGGGGGGGGGCATCAGCCCCAGCATTTT.

This clonotype was recorded at least ten times. CDR3 coding DNA: TGTGCCAGCAGTATACTTGGGGGCGGCACTGAAGCTTTCTTT. Residues: CASSILGGGTEAFF. The chain employs TRBV6-1 and TRBJ1-1, with a possible D match to TRBD1 (6 bases). Trimming removed 5 bases from V and 4 bases from J, with 14 bases in between. The CDR3 is 14 residues long. Germline lookup yields CDR1 MNHNS and CDR2 SASEGT.

The chain employs TRBV7-9 and TRBJ2-7, with D possibly matching TRBD2 (6 bases). The CDR3 extends over 12 amino acids. V lost 5 bases and J lost 7, with 12 bases in between. The V gene's germline CDR1 is SEHNR and CDR2 FQNEAQ (reference sequence). DNA for the CDR3: TGTGCCAGCAGCGAGGTGGGGGGAGAGCAGTACTTC. Its translation is CASSEVGGEQYF.

This clonotype was counted at least ten times. The chain carries TRBV12-3 or TRBV12-4 and TRBJ1-5, with D uncertain. The V end lost 5 bases, the J end lost 6 bases, and 20 bases lay between the germline ends. The CDR3 spans 16 residues. CDR3 bases: TGTGCCAGCAGTCAGGCCGTGTTAGATAGCGGTCAGCCCCAGCATTTT. Amino acids: CASSQAVLDSGQPQHF.

For this clonotype: This may be a read error, as it is one base from a much larger clone. This rearrangement joins TRBV28 to TRBJ1-4; D perhaps matches TRBD1 (6 bases). The length of the CDR3 is 15 residues. Germline V gene sequence: CDR1 MDHEN, CDR2 SYDVKM. This CDR3 reads CAGSFSIQGHEKLFF. CDR3 coding DNA: TGTGCCGGCAGTTTTAGTATACAGGGTCACGAAAAACTGTTTTTT.

The chain's CDR3 is CASSPLGTGPPYEQYF. CDR3 bases: TGTGCCAGCTCACCCCTCGGGACAGGGCCCCCCTACGAGCAGTACTTC. The chain employs TRBV18 and TRBJ2-7; 9 nucleotides align to TRBD1. Trimming removed 3 bases from V and 2 bases from J; junction bases left unmatched: 8. The CDR3 covers 16 residues. Looked up from germline, CDR1 is KGHSH and CDR2 is LQKENI.

The rearrangement links TRBV7-2 to TRBJ1-4; TRBD1 matches 12 bases. The CDR3 runs to 18 residues. The germline gives CDR1 SGHTA, CDR2 FQGNSA. V shed 3 bases, J shed 2 bases, and the junction held 7 bases outside the gene matches. The DNA for the CDR3 is TGTGCCAGCAGCTTGGATGGGACAGGGGGCTTTACTAATGAAAAACTGTTTTTT. Amino acid sequence: CASSLDGTGGFTNEKLFF. Using reference TRBV7-2 and TRBJ1-4 for the parts outside the CDR3, the full variable domain is GAGVSQSPSNKVTEKGKDVELRCDPISGHTALYWYRQSLGQGLEFLIYFQGNSAPDKSGLPSDRFSAERTGGSVSTLTIQRTQQEDSAVYLCASSLDGTGGFTNEKLFFGSGTQLSVL.

This clonotype was counted many times. This sequence joins TRBV12-3 or TRBV12-4 and TRBJ2-7; 7 nucleotides align to TRBD1. The CDR3 has 14 residues. The J segment lost 3 bases and the V segment lost 2 bases, leaving 4 bases of the junction unmatched. The CDR3 DNA reads as TGTGCCAGCAGTTTATGGGACAGAAACTACGAGCAGTACTTC. This codes for CASSLWDRNYEQYF.

At least ten counts were recorded for this clonotype. This chain uses TRBV15 with TRBJ2-5; the D gene is possibly TRBD1 (6 bases). The CDR3 spans 13 residues. Germline assignment: CDR1 LNHNV and CDR2 YYDKDF (reference sequence). The V end was cut by 3 bases, the J end by 3 bases, with 8 bases between. Here the CDR3 reads CATSRDRKETQYF. The CDR3 nucleotides read TGTGCCACCAGCAGGGACAGAAAAGAGACCCAGTACTTC.